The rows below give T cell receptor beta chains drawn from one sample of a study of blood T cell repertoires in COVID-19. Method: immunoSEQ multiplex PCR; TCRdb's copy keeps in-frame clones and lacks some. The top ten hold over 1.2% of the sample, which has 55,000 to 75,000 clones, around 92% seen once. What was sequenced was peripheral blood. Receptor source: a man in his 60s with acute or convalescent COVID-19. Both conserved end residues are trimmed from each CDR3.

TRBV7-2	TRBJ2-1	ASSSRDSSWEQF
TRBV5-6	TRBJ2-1	ASSRTGLYNEQF
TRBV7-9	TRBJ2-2	ASSARQGITGELF
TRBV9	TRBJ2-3	ASSDPPLAGASSTDTQY
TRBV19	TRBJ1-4	ASSIGAGGNEKLF
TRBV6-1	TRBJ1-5	ASSEKTGNQPQH
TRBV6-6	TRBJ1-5	ASVGGLSNQPQH
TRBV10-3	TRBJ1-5	AIRAGGNSNQPQH
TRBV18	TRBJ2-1	ASSPIPLAGGYNEQF
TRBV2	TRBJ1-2	ASSATVANYGYT
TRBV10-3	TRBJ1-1	AMRTGPVSTEAF
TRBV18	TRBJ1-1	ASSPSRDRGSEAF
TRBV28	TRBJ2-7	ASFDSYSYEQY
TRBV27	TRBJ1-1	ASSFRGEKAF
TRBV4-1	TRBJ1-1	ASSLLQGMNTEAF
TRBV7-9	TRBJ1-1	ASSFNAGANTEAF
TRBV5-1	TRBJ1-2	ASSWDSQTNYGYT
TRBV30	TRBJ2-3	AWGGAGATDTQY
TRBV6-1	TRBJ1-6	ASSEAGWEYNSPLH
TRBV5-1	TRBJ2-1	ASTREDGGNEQF
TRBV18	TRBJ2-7	ASSLASGGPLSYEQY
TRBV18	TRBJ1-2	ASQGGDYGYT
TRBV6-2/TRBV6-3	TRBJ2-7	ASSYGHLYEQY
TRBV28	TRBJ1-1	ASRPTGLLRRAF
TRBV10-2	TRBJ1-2	ASSATGVANYGYT
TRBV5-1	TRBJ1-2	ASSPRQGGNYGYT
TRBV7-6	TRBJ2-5	ASSLNSGRGGETQY
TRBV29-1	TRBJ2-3	SVVRGSDTQY
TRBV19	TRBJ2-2	ASSVINTGELF
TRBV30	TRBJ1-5	AWSRPGQTNQPQH
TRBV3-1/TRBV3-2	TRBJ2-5	ASSRGLAGGQETQY
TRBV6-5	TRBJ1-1	ASRKTGSGNTEAF